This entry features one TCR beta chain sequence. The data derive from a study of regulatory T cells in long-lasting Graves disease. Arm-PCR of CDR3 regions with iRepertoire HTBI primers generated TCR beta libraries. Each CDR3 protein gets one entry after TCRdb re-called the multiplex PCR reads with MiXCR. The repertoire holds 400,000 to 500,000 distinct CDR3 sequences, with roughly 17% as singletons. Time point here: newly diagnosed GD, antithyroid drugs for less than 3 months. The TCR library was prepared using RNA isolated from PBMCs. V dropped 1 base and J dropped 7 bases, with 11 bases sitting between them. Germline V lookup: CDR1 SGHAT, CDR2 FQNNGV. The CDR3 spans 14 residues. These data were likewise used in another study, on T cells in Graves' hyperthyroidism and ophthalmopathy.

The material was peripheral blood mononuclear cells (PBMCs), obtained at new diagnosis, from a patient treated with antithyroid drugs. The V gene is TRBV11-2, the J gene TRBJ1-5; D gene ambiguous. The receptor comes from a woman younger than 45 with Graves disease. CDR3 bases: TGTGCCAGCAGCTTAGGTTGGGGTGGCCAGCCCCAGCATTTT. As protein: CASSLGWGGQPQHF.